This T cell receptor (beta chain) came from a study of T cell changes during pregnancy in multiple sclerosis. The data were produced by immunoSEQ multiplex PCR, yet TCRdb's version contains in-frame clones alone and is incomplete. The sample contains about 64,000 clones, around nine tenths of which appear only once. The junction had 10 bases not matched to a gene; V was cut back by 4 bases and J by 4 bases. Per the germline V gene, CDR1 is SGHDT and CDR2 is YYEEEE. The CDR3 sequence is 16 residues long. The sequenced sample was peripheral blood, obtained in the second trimester of pregnancy. This TCR was recovered from a female donor with multiple sclerosis, enrolled in a pregnancy study. The chain has TRBV5-6 and TRBJ1-2, with 10 positions matching TRBD1. For the CDR3, the DNA is TGTGCCAGCAGCGCTGACAGGGGGCGCAGCGGCTATGGCTACACCTTC. Protein product: CASSADRGRSGYGYTF.